A selection of T cell receptor beta chains follows, all from one sample in a study of T cells after yellow fever vaccination. Each CDR3 protein gets one entry after TCRdb re-called the 5' RACE reads with MiXCR. Seen here are 600,000 to 750,000 distinct CDR3 sequences, 9% to 15% observed once, and the top ten hold just under 15%. The starting material was PBMCs, obtained on the day of the yellow fever booster vaccination. The receptor source for this set is a man under 40 who received the YFV17D yellow fever vaccine. Each CDR3 is given with its conserved first and last residue. D genes are given only for firm matches. Only part of the rows carry a size: once, few, many, or a class if the clone is expanded.

clone size	V gene	J gene	D gene	CDR3 DNA	CDR3 protein
once	TRBV6-1	TRBJ2-1	TRBD2	TGTGCCAGCAGGCCACCCCCGGGACTAGCGGGAGGCGGGGATGAGCAGTTCTTC	CASRPPPGLAGGGDEQFF
.	TRBV6-4	TRBJ2-2	TRBD1	TGTGCCAGCAGGACAGGGGAGGACACCGGGGAGCTGTTTTTT	CASRTGEDTGELFF
many	TRBV6-2/TRBV6-3	TRBJ2-6	.	TGTGCCAGCAGTTACTCTGGGGCCAACGTCCTGACTTTC	CASSYSGANVLTF
.	TRBV10-3	TRBJ1-6	TRBD1	TGTGCCACCTGGGGACAGTCAAATAATTCACCCCTCCACTTT	CATWGQSNNSPLHF
few	TRBV24-1	TRBJ2-3	.	TGTGCCACCAGTGAAAGAAGCACAGATACGCAGTATTTT	CATSERSTDTQYF
.	TRBV7-9	TRBJ2-1	.	TGTGCCATCAGCTCAGGACTAACCAATGAGCAGTTCTTC	CAISSGLTNEQFF
few	TRBV12-3/TRBV12-4	TRBJ2-3	TRBD2	TGTGCCAGCAGTTTAGGGGGAGGGCCCCCAGATACGCAGTATTTT	CASSLGGGPPDTQYF
few	TRBV5-1	TRBJ1-2	.	TGCGCCAGCAGCGCCGGTCTTGGCAGGCCCAAGAACTATGGCTACACCTTC	CASSAGLGRPKNYGYTF
.	TRBV15	TRBJ1-5	.	TGTGCCACCAGCAGAGGCCGGGACGGCTATCAGCCCCAGCATTTT	CATSRGRDGYQPQHF
few	TRBV6-1	TRBJ2-1	TRBD2	TGTGCCAGCAGTGCGCTACCCCCGACTAGCGGGAGTGGCAATGAGCAGTTCTTC	CASSALPPTSGSGNEQFF
.	TRBV20-1	TRBJ2-3	.	TGCAGTGCTTTTGGGGACACGCCCTCGGGGGGCACAGATACGCAGTATTTT	CSAFGDTPSGGTDTQYF
few	TRBV20-1	TRBJ2-1	TRBD2	TGCAGTGCTAGAGATCGCGGGGGGAGCTCCTACAATGAGCAGTTCTTC	CSARDRGGSSYNEQFF
many	TRBV6-2/TRBV6-3	TRBJ2-3	TRBD2	TGTGCCAGCAGTTCCCGGGAGGGGACAGATACGCAGTATTTT	CASSSREGTDTQYF
.	TRBV7-3	TRBJ2-1	.	TGTGCCAGCAGCTTTACCAGGGACAATCAGCAGTTCTTC	CASSFTRDNQQFF
few	TRBV6-2/TRBV6-3	TRBJ2-1	TRBD2	TGTGCCAGCACCCAAGCGGGGGGGGTGAATGAGCAGTTCTTC	CASTQAGGVNEQFF
many	TRBV20-1	TRBJ2-1	.	TGCAGTGCCTCGACGGTCGACACCTACCCCAATGAGCAGTTCTTC	CSASTVDTYPNEQFF
few	TRBV24-1	TRBJ2-5	.	TGTGCCACCAGTTCAACGGGACGGTACCAAGAGACCCAGTACTTC	CATSSTGRYQETQYF
.	TRBV12-3/TRBV12-4	TRBJ2-7	.	TGTGCCAGCAGTGACACAGTGGTATCCTCCTACGAGCAGTACTTC	CASSDTVVSSYEQYF